These 11 T cell receptor beta chains were all obtained from the same sample, sequenced in a study of radiotherapy plus CTLA-4 blockade in lung cancer (dated by TCRdb to 2017 to 2018). Libraries were prepared through the immunoSEQ multiplex PCR assay. Held by TCRdb, this immuneACCESS table contains in-frame sequences only and omits some clones. Under half of the omission traces to an unresolved V gene where checked; the cause of the rest is unknown. This sample is represented by about 100,000 clones; about 83% of them were singletons. The ten largest make up 0.84% of the sample. The sample was peripheral blood, taken from a patient treated with radiotherapy plus ipilimumab. The receptors originated from a human donor with non-small cell lung cancer who had stable disease on radiotherapy plus ipilimumab.

The V and J genes are TRBV10-3 and TRBJ1-1, with 8 bases lining up with TRBD1. Losses at the gene ends were 6 bases for V and 11 bases for J; bases not matched to a gene: 2. This CDR3 contains 10 residues. The germline CDR1 and CDR2 sequences are ENHRY and SYGVKD. The CDR3 sequence: CAIRDRDAFF. CDR3 nucleotides: TGTGCCATCAGGGACAGGGATGCTTTCTTT.

V usage is TRBV6-1 and J usage is TRBJ1-5; TRBD1 might be the D (5 bases). V gave up 6 bases and J gave up 4 bases, with 13 bases separating them. The CDR3 length is 14 residues. Germline V lookup: CDR1 MNHNS, CDR2 SASEGT. CDR3: CASRGTGLNQPQHF. The DNA of the CDR3 is TGTGCCAGCAGGGGGACGGGCTTAAATCAGCCCCAGCATTTT.

This clone has more than one count but fewer than ten. This chain connects TRBV11-2 to TRBJ2-3, with D hard to call. Trimming pared 5 bases from V and 4 bases from J, leaving 19 bases between. The CDR3 loop spans 16 amino acids. CDR1 SGHAT and CDR2 FQNNGV come from the germline V gene. The CDR3 loop reads CASSGKALARADTQYF. The CDR3 DNA is TGTGCCAGCAGCGGGAAGGCACTCGCTAGAGCAGATACGCAGTATTTT.

This clone occurred a few times. The chain couples TRBV7-6 to TRBJ1-3; D may be TRBD1 (6 bases). The CDR3 runs 17 residues. CDR1 and CDR2 from the germline V gene are SGHVS and FNYEAQ. The V and J ends lost 6 bases and 9 bases respectively, with 27 bases between them. CDR3 sequence reads: CASSPQPTGEFAATIYF. CDR3 nucleotides: TGTGCCAGCAGTCCTCAACCGACAGGAGAGTTTGCCGCCACCATATATTTT.

This chain joins TRBV28 and TRBJ1-3; D perhaps matches TRBD1 (5 bases). This CDR3 has 16 residues. The germline V gene has CDR1 MDHEN and CDR2 SYDVKM. Trimming pared 6 bases from V and 2 bases from J, leaving 17 bases between. In DNA, the CDR3 is TGTGCCAGCAGCCCTGGGGGGATCAATACTGGAAACACCATATATTTT. It translates to CASSPGGINTGNTIYF.

The chain links TRBV6-1 to TRBJ2-1; TRBD2 aligns across 8 bases. Trimming removed 2 bases from V and 0 bases from J; junction bases left unmatched: 6. Germline CDR1 reads MNHNS; CDR2 reads SASEGT. CDR3 length: 17 residues. The CDR3 DNA follows: TGTGCCAGCAGTGAACGTAGAAGCGGGGGCTCCTACAATGAGCAGTTCTTC. It is translated as CASSERRSGGSYNEQFF.

This clone was detected only once. The rearrangement joins TRBV9 to TRBJ2-5, with 8 bases lining up with TRBD1. Trimming removed 4 bases from V and 3 bases from J; junction bases left unmatched: 20. Per germline, CDR1 SGDLS and CDR2 YYNGEE. The CDR3 has 19 amino acids. Written as DNA, the CDR3 is TGTGCCAGCAGCAACCTGAAGGGGCTTAGGACAGGGCGAGAAGAGACCCAGTACTTC. Translating gives CASSNLKGLRTGREETQYF.

This clone was seen a few times. CDR3 amino acids: CASSRVSEKLFF. In DNA form, the CDR3 reads TGTGCCAGTAGTAGAGTGAGTGAAAAACTGTTTTTT. The V call is TRBV19, the J call TRBJ1-4; unclear D gene. The germline V gene encodes CDR1 LNHDA and CDR2 SQIVND (reference sequence). This CDR3 has 12 residues. V lost 4 bases to trimming and J lost 7 bases, with 7 bases between them.

The gene calls are TRBV11-3 and TRBJ2-7; 7 bases fit TRBD1. This CDR3 contains 14 residues. Germline-derived CDR1 and CDR2 are SGHNT and YENEEA. V trimming: 3 bases; J trimming: 6 bases; junction bases outside the gene matches: 8. As DNA, the CDR3 is TGTGCCAGCAGCTTCACCACAGGGGTAGGCGAGCAGTACTTC. Amino acids: CASSFTTGVGEQYF. The full variable domain, in which reference TRBV11-3 and TRBJ2-7 provide the parts outside the CDR3, is EAGVVQSPRYKIIEKKQPVAFWCNPISGHNTLYWYLQNLGQGPELLIRYENEEAVDDSQLPKDRFSAERLKGVDSTLKIQPAELGDSAVYLCASSFTTGVGEQYFGPGTRLTVT.

V gene TRBV6-5 combines with J gene TRBJ1-1; D call uncertain. The V end was cut by 7 bases, the J end by 1 base, with 16 bases between. Germline V lookup: CDR1 MNHEY, CDR2 SVGAGI. The CDR3 extends over 15 amino acids. The CDR3 sequence is CASTEGRAWNTEAFF. Written as DNA, the CDR3 is TGTGCCAGCACCGAAGGAAGGGCGTGGAACACTGAAGCTTTCTTT.

This clone occurred a few times. This chain connects TRBV11-3 to TRBJ2-7, with 8 bases lining up with TRBD1. The CDR3 has 13 residues. Per germline, CDR1 SGHNT and CDR2 YENEEA. Germline trimming cut 5 bases from V and 4 bases from J; bases unmatched to any gene: 4. The CDR3 protein is CASSLRQGYEQYF. Written as DNA, the CDR3 is TGTGCCAGCAGCCTCCGACAGGGGTACGAGCAGTACTTC.